The TCR beta chain described here comes from a study of cytomegalovirus exposure and HLA in healthy donors (dated by TCRdb to about 2017). Context from the whole study: An earlier analysis of roughly 570 of the donors reported under 300 Gb of sequence data and 100 million to 120 million unique TCR beta sequences obtained from about 179 million T cells. Four to six DR-DQ haplotypes were handled as single units for association and clustering, since linkage in the cohort was strong. Genome-wide SNP genotypes for about three fifths of the roughly 670 donors were used in a later genetic analysis, which treated that subset as a discovery cohort. The study aimed to test whether cataloging public T cell receptors could reveal signatures of past pathogen exposure. Typing coverage differed by locus: A, B, C, DRB1 and DQB1 were typed in roughly 629-630 donors, DQA1 in roughly 510, DPA1 in 600 to 610, and DPB1 in 450 to 480. HLA typing covered class I and class II loci at four-digit resolution. A later analysis re-analyzed previously published TCR beta repertoires from 666 donors and added high-resolution HLA genotyping to study TCR occurrence patterns. Donor age, sex, ethnicity and CMV serostatus were collected together with the repertoire data. To predict cytomegalovirus infection status, the study combined high-throughput TCR immunosequencing, statistical association of individual TCRs with disease status, and machine learning. Rather than using new phenotypic data, the later analysis identified candidate immune exposures from TCR beta sequences and from how often those sequences occurred across donors. An earlier analysis of approximately 500 of the donors applied high-throughput TCR beta sequencing to assess whether each TCR beta V gene segment acted as functional or pseudogenic. Among the roughly 400 genotyped donors, about 83% belonged to the genetic ancestry cluster associated with self-reported Caucasian donors. An early release covering some 640 HLA-typed donors comprised 250 to 350 gigabases of sequencing data and about 90 million unique TCR sequences. All discovery cohort repertoires had been generated using a single sequencing platform. Across under 500 genotyped donors of the cohort, an average of approximately 240,000 unique TCR beta nucleotide sequences per donor were sequenced, and roughly a sixth of those sequences were non-productive. The study profiled the T cell repertoires of around 700 subjects by immunosequencing and related them to cytomegalovirus serostatus. Besides the first cohort of approximately 710 subjects, a separate validation cohort made up of some 110 different subjects was used.

Library construction relied on the immunoSEQ multiplex PCR assay. The multiplex PCR relied on a mix of 60 forward primers for TCR Vbeta segments and 13 reverse primers for TCR Jbeta segments. The CDR3 region of rearranged TCR beta genes was amplified from genomic DNA by a multiplex PCR assay. The amplified TCR beta libraries were sequenced on the Illumina HiSeq System as 87-base-pair reads. The published analysis was carried out like this. Across the 600 to 700 repertoires, a later analysis counted some 81 million unique TCR beta chains, 8.5 million to 12 million of which were shared by at least two donors. Raw reads were error-corrected and collapsed into unique sequences by a nearest-neighbor algorithm in which closely related sequences were merged to remove PCR and sequencing errors. To assign V, D and J gene segments, CDR3 sequences were aligned to IMGT reference sequences. For a sequence to be retained, a match of at least six nucleotides to both a V gene segment and a J gene segment was required. Rearrangements were called productive when the CDR3 lacked stop codons and stayed in frame with V and J; all others were non-productive. Following IMGT convention, CDR3 was defined as the stretch from the second conserved V-encoded cysteine up to the conserved J-encoded phenylalanine. The earlier analysis of about 640 of the donors excluded any sequence lacking an unambiguous match to a single V gene segment. In an earlier analysis of 500 to 750 of the donors, V segments were called functional above 56.7% productive rearrangements and were called segregating when the between-donor standard deviation exceeded 5%. To diagnose cytomegalovirus status from the catalog of TCR beta chain sequences, a statistical classification framework was built. In a later analysis, TCR nucleotide sequences were compared against IMGT/GENE-DB human TR gene sequences so that V and J genes could be assigned. A later analysis assigned CDR3 sequences and most-parsimonious VDJ recombination scenarios with the TCRdist pipeline. A later analysis defined each TCR beta chain by its CDR3 amino acid sequence plus V-gene family, and excluded reads lacking a unique V-gene family. To address suspected cross-contamination and a sequencing artifact, a later analysis removed 550 to 750 highly shared, low-generation-probability nucleotide sequences. In a later analysis, a clonal expansion index for each public chain was calculated from normalized within-repertoire ranks of inferred template counts. Generation probabilities in a later analysis came from a VDJ recombination model fitted to out-of-frame rearrangements, and those results were checked against IGoR. A later analysis scored TCR-TCR, TCR-HLA and TCR-CMV co-occurrence with hypergeometric tests, applying a repertoire-size bias correction to TCR pairs. To estimate false discovery rates, a later analysis permuted the HLA or CMV assignments 20 times. A later analysis grouped co-occurring TCRs with DBSCAN, adding TCRdist sequence similarity when clustering within HLA-allele-positive subsets. Co-occurrence clustering excluded repertoires with fewer than 30,000 or more than 120,000 public chains, plus five with anomalous nucleotide sharing. The table comes from immuneACCESS by way of TCRdb, which keeps in-frame sequences with V and J called. Part of the clones is missing from these tables; in studies checked, under half for an unresolved V gene and the rest for unknown reasons. V, J and clone size derive from that table, while D and trimming were established from the DNA sequence. The sample table shows 150,000 to 200,000 clones, and over 75% are seen once. The biggest ten clones account for roughly 0.5% of the sample.

Overall study outcomes, separate from this receptor: V-gene and J-gene trimming of TCR beta chains was associated with a missense DCLRE1C variant in a later genetic analysis, and the association was replicated in an independent cohort. The study gave a list of under 200 TCR beta chains associated with cytomegalovirus. CMV serostatus was the only immune exposure information available for the cohort. Because HLA typing was unavailable for some donors at each locus, only the typed subset was used in association tests. Broadly in line with IMGT annotations, most TCR beta V segments showed up in productive rearrangements about 87% or about 30% of the time in an earlier analysis of 450 to 600 of the donors. According to the authors, the approach could potentially be generalized to other disease states and immunological phenotypes. Specific HLA alleles were associated with about 17,000 TCR beta sequences at a false discovery rate of 0.05 in a later analysis. In a later genetic analysis, fewer N-insertions in productive TCRs were reported among donors in an Asian-associated ancestry cluster than the roughly 700-donor mean. A group of highly shared sequence variants was considered likely to be a technical artifact of the sequencing pipeline. The cohort was sequenced for TCR beta chains only, and without alpha or paired-chain data the features that could be detected were limited. In a later analysis, HLA-associated TCR beta chains showed more clonal expansion and lower generation probabilities than non-associated chains that were equally common. The 87-base-pair reads could not distinguish some IMGT-functional V segments, including TRBV6-2 and TRBV6-3, so those segments were excluded. A later analysis found that TCR association rates varied across HLA loci, with DRB1 alleles showing the most associated TCRs and HLA-C alleles the fewest. A few of the identified cytomegalovirus-associated TCR beta chains were confirmed in vitro to be specific for cytomegalovirus antigens. The presence/absence analyses assumed that sequencing depth was roughly uniform across donors, and that assumption may not be true. A later analysis reported that several top co-occurrence clusters appeared linked to parvovirus B19, influenza, CMV and Epstein-Barr virus. Most CMV-associated TCR beta chains appeared to be HLA-restricted in a later analysis, and the HLA associations seemed to be driven largely by CMV exposure. Across donors, most TCR sequences were observed very rarely, whereas some public TCRs were present in many individuals. Linkage disequilibrium might explain the correlated functional status among segregating V segments, but an unknown experimental factor could not be ruled out. Assigning TCR associations to individual alleles was difficult when HLA alleles, especially DR and DQ, strongly co-occurred. The classifier was reported to diagnose cytomegalovirus status with high specificity and sensitivity in both the original and validation cohorts. The earlier analysis of approximately 540 of the donors excluded about 16 rarely observed V segments, including chromosome 9 orphons, because counts were too low. A further reported finding was that TCR beta sequences accurately predicted the HLA-A and HLA-B alleles for most subjects in the first cohort.

The cohort consisted of 666 healthy bone marrow donors. At the time of sampling, every cohort member was nominally healthy, though immune exposures that went unrecorded were likely present. The donor was CMV seronegative and was included in the group of over 300 seronegative cohort members. A peripheral blood sample was provided by each donor, and peripheral blood mononuclear cells were used for TCR beta sequencing. The Qiagen DNeasy Blood Extraction Kit was used to extract genomic DNA from the blood cell samples. CDR3 length: 13 amino acids, cysteine to phenylalanine. Kept here is only the CDR3 DNA, which spans 39 bases and is read in frame from base 1. From a lookup of the germline V gene (reference sequence), CDR1 and CDR2 are MNHEY and SMNVEV. V is clipped by 5 bases and J by 3 bases, and the sequence between their germline boundaries is 10 bases long. With respect to this clone: Its antigen target is currently unknown. Base qualities are missing; no much larger clone stands one base away.

Source material: PBMCs. The chain is encoded by TRBV27 joined to TRBJ2-5, and perhaps TRBD2 as D gene, on 5 matching bases. This receptor was taken from a woman aged 50 to 60 in good health and CMV-seronegative. This receptor has the CDR3 CASSHKREETQYF. The DNA sequence is given as TGTGCCAGCAGTCATAAGAGGGAAGAGACCCAGTACTTC.